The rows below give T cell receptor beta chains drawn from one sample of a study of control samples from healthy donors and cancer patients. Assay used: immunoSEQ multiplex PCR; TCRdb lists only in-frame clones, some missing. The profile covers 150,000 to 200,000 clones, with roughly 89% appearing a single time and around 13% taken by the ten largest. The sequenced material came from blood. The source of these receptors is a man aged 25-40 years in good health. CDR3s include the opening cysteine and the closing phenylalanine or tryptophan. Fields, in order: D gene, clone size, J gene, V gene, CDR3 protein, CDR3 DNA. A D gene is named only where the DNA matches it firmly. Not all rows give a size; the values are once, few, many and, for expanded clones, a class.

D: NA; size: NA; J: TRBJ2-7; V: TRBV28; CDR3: CASKGGPYEQYF; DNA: TGTGCCAGCAAAGGTGGACCCTACGAGCAGTACTTC
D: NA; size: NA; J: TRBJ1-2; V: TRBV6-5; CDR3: CASSYSTRGDGYTF; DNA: TGTGCCAGCAGTTACTCAACCAGGGGCGACGGCTACACCTTC
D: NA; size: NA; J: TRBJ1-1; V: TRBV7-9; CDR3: CASSPDTQEAFF; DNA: TGTGCCAGCAGCCCTGATACGCAGGAAGCTTTCTTT
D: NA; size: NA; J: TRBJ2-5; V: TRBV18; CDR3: CASSPYQETQYF; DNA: TGTGCCAGCTCACCGTACCAAGAGACCCAGTACTTC
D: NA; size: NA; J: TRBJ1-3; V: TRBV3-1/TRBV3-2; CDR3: CASSRGGHGNTIYF; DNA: TGTGCCAGCAGCCGCGGCGGGCATGGAAACACCATATATTTT
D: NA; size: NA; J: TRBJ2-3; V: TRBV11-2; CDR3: CASSPGLDTQYF; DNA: TGTGCCAGCAGCCCCGGATTGGATACGCAGTATTTT
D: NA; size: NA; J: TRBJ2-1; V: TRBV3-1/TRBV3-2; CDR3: CASSQGLAVGEQFF; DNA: TGTGCCAGCAGCCAAGGGCTAGCTGTAGGTGAGCAGTTCTTC
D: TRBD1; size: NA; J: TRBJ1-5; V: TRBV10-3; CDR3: CAISQDRGRGQPQHF; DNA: TGTGCCATCAGCCAAGACAGGGGGCGAGGTCAGCCCCAGCATTTT
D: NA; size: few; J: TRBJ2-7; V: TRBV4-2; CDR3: CASSLPFKGLSSYEQYF; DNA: TGTGCCAGCAGCCTCCCCTTTAAAGGCTTGAGCTCCTACGAGCAGTACTTC
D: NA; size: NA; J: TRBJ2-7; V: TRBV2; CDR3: CASRLGGGEQYF; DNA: TGTGCCAGCAGACTAGGGGGGGGCGAGCAGTACTTC
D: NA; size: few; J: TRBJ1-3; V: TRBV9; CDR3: CASSPPSGNTIYF; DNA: TGTGCCAGCAGCCCCCCCTCTGGAAACACCATATATTTT
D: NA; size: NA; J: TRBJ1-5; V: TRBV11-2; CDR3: CASSFQSNQPQHF; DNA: TGTGCCAGCAGCTTTCAGAGCAATCAGCCCCAGCATTTT
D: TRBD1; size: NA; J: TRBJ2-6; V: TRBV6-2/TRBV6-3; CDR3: CASSYSTGTGTSGANVLTF; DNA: TGTGCCAGCAGTTACTCGACTGGGACAGGAACCTCTGGGGCCAACGTCCTGACTTTC
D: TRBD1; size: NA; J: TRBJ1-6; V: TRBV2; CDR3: CASSPGQSSYNSPLHF; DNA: TGTGCCAGCAGTCCGGGACAGAGCTCCTATAATTCACCCCTCCACTTT
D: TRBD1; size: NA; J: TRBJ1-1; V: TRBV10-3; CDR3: CAIREDRGNTEAFF; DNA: TGTGCCATCAGGGAGGACAGGGGAAACACTGAAGCTTTCTTT
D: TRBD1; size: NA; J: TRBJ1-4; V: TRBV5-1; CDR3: CASSLRDRGAANEKLFF; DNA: TGCGCCAGCAGCCTACGGGACAGGGGAGCAGCTAATGAAAAACTGTTTTTT
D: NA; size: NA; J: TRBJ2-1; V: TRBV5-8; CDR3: CASSLRGLGINEQFF; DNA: TGTGCCAGCAGCTTGCGGGGCCTCGGGATAAATGAGCAGTTCTTC
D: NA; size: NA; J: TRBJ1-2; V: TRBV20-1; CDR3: CSAPDGYTF; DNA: TGCAGTGCCCCCGATGGCTACACCTTC
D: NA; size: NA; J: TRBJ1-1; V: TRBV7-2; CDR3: CASSLFGQLNTEAFF; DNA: TGTGCCAGCAGCTTATTCGGGCAGCTAAACACTGAAGCTTTCTTT
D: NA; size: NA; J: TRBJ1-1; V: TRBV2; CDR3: CASRETEAFF; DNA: TGTGCCAGCAGGGAAACGGAAGCTTTCTTT
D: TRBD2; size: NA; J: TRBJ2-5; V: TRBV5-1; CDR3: CASSSEFGGRLRGGETQYF; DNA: TGCGCCAGCAGCTCCGAGTTTGGCGGGAGACTTCGTGGAGGAGAGACCCAGTACTTC
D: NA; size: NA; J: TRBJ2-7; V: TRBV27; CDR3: CASRNRNEQYF; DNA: TGTGCCAGCAGAAACAGGAACGAGCAGTACTTC
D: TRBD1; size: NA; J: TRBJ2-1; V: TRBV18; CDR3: CASSPQQGAEQFF; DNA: TGTGCCAGCTCACCGCAACAGGGGGCTGAGCAGTTCTTC
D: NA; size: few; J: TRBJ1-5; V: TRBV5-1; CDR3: CASSLAPGASNQPQHF; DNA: TGCGCCAGCAGCTTGGCCCCGGGGGCAAGCAATCAGCCCCAGCATTTT
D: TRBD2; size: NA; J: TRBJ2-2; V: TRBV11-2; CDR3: CASSLGSGMNTGELFF; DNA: TGTGCCAGCAGCTTAGGTAGCGGGATGAACACCGGGGAGCTGTTTTTT
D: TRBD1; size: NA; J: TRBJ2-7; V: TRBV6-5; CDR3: CASRRGQPYEQYF; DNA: TGTGCCAGCAGGAGGGGACAGCCCTACGAGCAGTACTTC
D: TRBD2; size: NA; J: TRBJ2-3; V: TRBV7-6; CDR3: CASRPAGKGLAGTDTQYF; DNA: TGTGCCAGCAGGCCAGCGGGGAAAGGGCTAGCCGGCACAGATACGCAGTATTTT
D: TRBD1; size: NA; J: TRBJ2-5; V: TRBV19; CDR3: CASRDRGIETQYF; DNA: TGTGCCAGCCGGGACAGGGGCATCGAGACCCAGTACTTC
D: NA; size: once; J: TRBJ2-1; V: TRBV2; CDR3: CASSSQYNEQFF; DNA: TGTGCCAGCAGTTCCCAATACAATGAGCAGTTCTTC
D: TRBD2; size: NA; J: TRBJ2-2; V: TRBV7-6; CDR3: CASRLSGTSGSEGELFF; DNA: TGTGCCAGCAGACTATCTGGGACTAGCGGGAGTGAGGGGGAGCTGTTTTTT
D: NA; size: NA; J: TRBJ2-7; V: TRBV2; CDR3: CASSGGSSSSRQYF; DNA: TGTGCCAGCAGTGGTGGTAGCTCTTCTTCTCGGCAGTACTTC
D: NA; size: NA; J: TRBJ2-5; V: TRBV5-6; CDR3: CASSARIQETQYF; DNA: TGTGCCAGCAGCGCGAGGATCCAAGAGACCCAGTACTTC
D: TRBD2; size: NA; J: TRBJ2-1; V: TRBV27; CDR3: CASSLSPGLKGHEQFF; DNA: TGTGCCAGCAGTTTATCGCCGGGACTAAAGGGTCATGAGCAGTTCTTC
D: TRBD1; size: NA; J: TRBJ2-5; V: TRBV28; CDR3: CASNFQPGQGGNF; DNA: TGTGCCAGCAATTTTCAACCGGGACAGGGAGGGAACTTC
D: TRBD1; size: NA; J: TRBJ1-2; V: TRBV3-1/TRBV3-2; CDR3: CASSQGATGTGGGYTF; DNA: TGTGCCAGCAGCCAAGGCGCGACAGGGACGGGGGGTGGCTACACCTTC
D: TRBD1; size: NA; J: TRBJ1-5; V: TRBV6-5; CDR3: CASSRGRDQPQHF; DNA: TGTGCCAGCAGCAGGGGGCGGGATCAGCCCCAGCATTTT
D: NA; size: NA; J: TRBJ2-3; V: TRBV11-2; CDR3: CATLGRSTDTQYF; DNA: TGTGCCACCCTAGGGCGAAGCACAGATACGCAGTATTTT
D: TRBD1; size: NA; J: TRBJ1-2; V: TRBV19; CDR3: CATKTRDRDGYTF; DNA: TGTGCCACCAAAACCCGGGACAGGGATGGCTACACCTTC
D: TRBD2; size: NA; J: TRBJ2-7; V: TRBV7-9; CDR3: CASSSRYAGGEVWEQYF; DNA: TGTGCCAGCAGCTCCCGATATGCGGGAGGGGAGGTGTGGGAGCAGTACTTC
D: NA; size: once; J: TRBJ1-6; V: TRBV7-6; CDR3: CASSLTRGPGLNSPLHF; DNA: TGTGCCAGCAGCTTAACAAGGGGACCAGGGCTAAATTCACCCCTCCACTTT
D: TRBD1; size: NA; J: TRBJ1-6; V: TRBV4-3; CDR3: CASSPGQDYNSPLHF; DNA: TGCGCCAGCAGCCCTGGACAGGATTATAATTCACCCCTCCACTTT
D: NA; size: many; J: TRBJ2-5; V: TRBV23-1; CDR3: CASDRVETQYF; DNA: TGCGCCAGCGATAGGGTTGAGACCCAGTACTTC
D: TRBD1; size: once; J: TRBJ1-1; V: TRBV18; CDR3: CASSVTGVTGGVEAFF; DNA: TGTGCCAGCTCAGTGACGGGAGTTACAGGGGGCGTCGAAGCTTTCTTT
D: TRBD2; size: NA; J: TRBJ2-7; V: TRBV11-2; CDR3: CASSLAREGPYEQYF; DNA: TGTGCCAGCAGCTTAGCGCGGGAGGGCCCCTACGAGCAGTACTTC
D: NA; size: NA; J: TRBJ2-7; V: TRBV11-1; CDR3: CASSLRSNKYYEQYF; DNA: TGTGCCAGCAGCTTAAGGAGTAACAAATACTACGAGCAGTACTTC